A single sample is the source of the 32 T cell receptor beta chains below, sequenced in a study of molecular identifiers for immune sequencing clone quantification. TCRdb recomputed calls from the PCR reads with MiXCR, one row per CDR3 protein. The sample gives hundreds of thousands of distinct CDR3 sequences, about 23% of which show up once; 0.65% to 0.75% is in the top ten. Source material: naive CD8+ T cells from blood, with Jurkat cell RNA spiked in. Subset of the sample: FACS-sorted CD8+CD4-CCR7+CD45RA+ naive T cells. These receptors were obtained from a human donor in good health. Some libraries in this study had Jurkat cell RNA spiked in.

This clonotype showed up many times. The chain employs TRBV29-1 and TRBJ2-2; the D is unclear. This CDR3 is 11 amino acids long. The V gene's germline CDR1 is SQVTM and CDR2 ANQGSEA. The ends were cut back, 5 bases at V and 6 bases at J, with 7 bases in the middle. In DNA form, the CDR3 reads TGCAGCGTTAGGAGCGCCGGGGAGCTGTTTTTT. This translates into CSVRSAGELFF.

The rearrangement joins TRBV6-2 or TRBV6-3 to TRBJ2-1, with D hard to call. The germline gives CDR1 MNHEY, CDR2 SVGEGT. CDR3 length equals 15 residues. Trimming stripped 7 bases from V and 0 bases from J, with 13 bases between. The CDR3 DNA reads TGTGCCAGCACCCTGGACCTAAGCTCCTACAATGAGCAGTTCTTC. Translating gives CASTLDLSSYNEQFF.

As for this clonotype: This likely comes from a read error, as the CDR3 has no conserved phenylalanine or tryptophan at its end. J is TRBJ2-7 and V is TRBV19, with 9 bases fitting TRBD1. The CDR3 covers 15 residues. The V gene end was trimmed by 5 bases and the J gene end by 2 bases; junction bases not matched to a gene: 7. Germline values: CDR1 LNHDA, CDR2 SQIVND (reference sequence). CDR3 sequence (DNA): TGTGCCAGTAGTGGAGACAGGGGGATTCCCTACGAGCAGTACCTC. As protein: CASSGDRGIPYEQYL.

This clonotype was counted between two and nine times. V is TRBV4-3 and J is TRBJ1-2; TRBD1 agrees at 7 bases. The V gene's germline CDR1 is LGHNA and CDR2 YSLEER. This CDR3 contains 14 residues. V was clipped by 3 bases and J by 4 bases; unmatched bases: 5. The CDR3 nucleotides read TGCGCCAGCAGCCAGGCCAGGGGGGGCTATGGCTACACCTTC. This gives the protein CASSQARGGYGYTF.

Note on this clonotype: A read error may explain this, as a much larger clone is one base away. CDR3 amino acids: CASSSEGQDNNQPLHF. Here the CDR3 DNA reads TGTGCCAGCAGTTCCGAGGGACAGGACAACAATCAGCCCCTGCATTTT. The chain employs TRBV6-6 and TRBJ1-5, with 8 bases that match TRBD1. The CDR3 sequence is 16 residues long. Germline V gene sequence: CDR1 MNHNY, CDR2 SVGAGI (reference sequence).

The V and J genes are TRBV7-2 and TRBJ1-1; D is perhaps TRBD1 (6 bases). The V end lost 3 bases, the J end lost 6 bases, and 11 bases lay between the germline ends. CDR3 length equals 13 residues. Germline V gene sequence: CDR1 SGHTA, CDR2 FQGNSA. CDR3 sequence (DNA): TGTGCCAGCAGCTTTATCGGGGGCCCTGAAGCTTTCTTT. Residues: CASSFIGGPEAFF.

This clonotype was observed a few times. V gene TRBV7-9 combines with J gene TRBJ2-7; no clear D. The germline V gene encodes CDR1 SEHNR and CDR2 FQNEAQ (reference sequence). The CDR3 loop spans 14 amino acids. V was cut by 4 bases and J by 2 bases, with 12 bases left in between. The DNA of the CDR3 is TGTGCCAGCAGCTCGACAATTAAGGCCTACGAGCAGTACTTC. Amino acid sequence: CASSSTIKAYEQYF.

This clonotype was seen only a few times. J is TRBJ1-1 and V is TRBV7-6; perhaps TRBD1 as D (5 bases). CDR1 is SGHVS and CDR2 is FNYEAQ in the germline V gene. This CDR3 is built from 14 residues. V was cut by 6 bases and J by 6 bases, with 17 bases left in between. For the CDR3, the DNA is TGTGCCAGCAGACCCGGGGGGGTTATTTCTGAAGCTTTCTTT. Amino acid sequence: CASRPGGVISEAFF.

CDR3 protein: CSASGDSSSYEQYF. The CDR3 DNA follows: TGCAGTGCTAGTGGGGACTCCTCCTCCTACGAGCAGTACTTC. The gene calls are TRBV20-1 and TRBJ2-7; D might be TRBD2 (6 bases). V lost 3 bases and J lost 0, with 12 bases in between. Looked up from germline, CDR1 is DFQATT and CDR2 is SNEGSKA (reference sequence). The CDR3 covers 14 residues.

This clonotype was detected once. The junction shows a germline mismatch at one end, possibly a read error. This chain joins TRBV5-3 and TRBJ1-1; 7 bases fit TRBD1. TRBV5-3 is placed among ORFs of uncertain function. CDR3 length equals 12 residues. The CDR3 sequence is CASSLRDSEAFF. CDR3 DNA: TGTGCCAGCAGCTTGAGGGACAGCGAAGCTTTCTTT.

Regarding this clonotype: Since a much larger clone is just one base distant, this may be a read error. The chain has TRBV29-1 and TRBJ2-7; TRBD1 aligns across 8 bases. CDR1 is SQVTM and CDR2 is ANQGSEA in the germline V gene. J lost 6 bases, V lost 1 base, and 8 bases had no gene match. This CDR3 has 14 amino acids. This CDR3 reads CSVEGQGQRCEQYF. CDR3 in DNA: TGCAGCGTTGAAGGACAGGGGCAGCGCTGCGAGCAGTACTTC.

Regarding this clonotype: A single base separates this from a much larger clone, so it may be a read error. The chain links TRBV20-1 to TRBJ2-4; a possible D gene is TRBD2 (5 bases). Germline V gives CDR1 DFQATT, CDR2 SNEGSKA (reference sequence). The CDR3 spans 15 residues. CDR3: CRAMSGEIAKNIQYF. In DNA form, the CDR3 reads TGCCGTGCAATGTCCGGGGAGATAGCCAAAAACATTCAGTACTTC.

This clonotype was seen repeatedly, ten times or more. The rearrangement uses TRBV6-5 and TRBJ2-7; TRBD2 might be the D (6 bases). The CDR3 is made up of 14 amino acids. CDR1 and CDR2 from the germline V gene are MNHEY and SVGAGI. V was cut by 4 bases and J by 0 bases, with 10 bases left in between. The CDR3 loop reads CASSFGGTSYEQYF. DNA for the CDR3: TGTGCCAGCAGTTTCGGGGGAACCTCCTACGAGCAGTACTTC.

As for this clonotype: A much larger clone lies a single base off, so this may be a read error. The V call is TRBV30, the J call TRBJ1-1, with D perhaps matching TRBD1 (6 bases). The CDR3 is 15 amino acids. Germline V CDR1 and CDR2: GTSNPN, SVGIG (reference sequence). V gave up 3 bases and J gave up 0 bases, with 14 bases separating them. The CDR3 reads CAWRSGTRLNTEAFF. CDR3 coding DNA: TGTGCCTGGAGATCCGGGACAAGGCTGAACACTGAAGCTTTCTTT.

This clonotype was recorded at least ten times. The J gene is TRBJ2-3, the V gene TRBV27; no clear D. The CDR3 loop spans 14 amino acids. Germline lookup yields CDR1 MNHEY and CDR2 SMNVEV (reference sequence). V dropped 4 bases and J dropped 3 bases, with 11 bases sitting between them. CDR3 bases: TGTGCCAGCAGTTCCCTAACTGGGACAGATACGCAGTATTTT. The encoded protein is CASSSLTGTDTQYF.

This clonotype was counted ten times or more. The rearrangement uses TRBV24-1 and TRBJ2-2; D unclear. Trimming took 2 bases from V and 3 from J, leaving 3 bases between them. Germline V gene lookup returns CDR1 KGHDR and CDR2 SFDVKD. This CDR3 region has 13 residues. This CDR3 reads CATSDSDTGELFF. DNA of the CDR3: TGTGCCACCAGTGATTCGGACACCGGGGAGCTGTTTTTT.

J is TRBJ2-6 and V is TRBV4-3; D is uncertain. The CDR3 length is 17 residues. The germline gives CDR1 LGHNA, CDR2 YSLEER. The germline V and J ends were trimmed by 1 base and 0 bases, with 10 bases remaining between them. CDR3 residues: CASSQAMTGSGANVLTF. The CDR3 coding sequence is TGCGCCAGCAGCCAAGCTATGACTGGCTCTGGGGCCAACGTCCTGACTTTC.

This clonotype was picked up many times. This chain joins TRBV5-6 and TRBJ2-5; TRBD1 agrees at 9 bases. This CDR3 spans 14 amino acids. The V segment lost 4 bases and the J segment 4 bases; nucleotides outside the gene matches: 5. Germline V lookup: CDR1 SGHDT, CDR2 YYEEEE. CDR3: CASSIGTGLETQYF. In DNA, the CDR3 is TGTGCCAGCAGCATCGGGACAGGGCTAGAGACCCAGTACTTC.

This clonotype was seen many times. The rearrangement links TRBV12-3 or TRBV12-4 to TRBJ1-1, with TRBD1 matching 7 bases. The CDR3 contains 14 residues. With 6 bases clipped from V and 1 base from J, the junction kept 5 bases outside the gene matches. The CDR3 loop is CASRKTGPNTEAFF. CDR3 in DNA: TGTGCCAGCAGGAAGACAGGGCCGAACACTGAAGCTTTCTTT.

A remark on this clonotype: A read error is possible here, since a much larger clone lies one base away. This chain joins TRBV9 and TRBJ1-1; no definite D call. Germline CDR1 is SGDLS and CDR2 is YYNGEE. V was shortened by 0 bases and J by 1 base, with 4 bases between the two germline ends. The CDR3 loop spans 13 amino acids. The CDR3 coding sequence is TGTGCCAGCAGCGTAGCTCCGAACACTGAAGCTTTCTTT. This encodes CASSVAPNTEAFF.

This chain uses TRBV9 with TRBJ2-6; TRBD1 matches 11 bases. Germline values: CDR1 SGDLS, CDR2 YYNGEE. V lost 0 bases, J lost 0 bases, and 8 bases stayed unmatched. The CDR3 contains 20 residues. The CDR3 DNA follows: TGTGCCAGCAGCGTAGCGGACAGGACAGGGGGCTACTCTGGGGCCAACGTCCTGACTTTC. Translated, it gives CASSVADRTGGYSGANVLTF.

This clonotype has only a few counts. The chain employs TRBV4-3 and TRBJ1-4; the D is unclear. The CDR3 has 14 amino acids. Germline V gives CDR1 LGHNA, CDR2 YSLEER. Trimming pared 0 bases from V and 11 bases from J, leaving 13 bases between. This CDR3 is CASSQDWKAGKLFF. The CDR3 DNA is TGCGCCAGCAGCCAAGATTGGAAGGCCGGGAAACTGTTTTTT.

The sample holds many counts of this clonotype. The V call is TRBV28, the J call TRBJ1-4; unclear D gene. The CDR3 runs 15 residues. Looked up from germline, CDR1 is MDHEN and CDR2 is SYDVKM. Trimming took off 3 bases at V and 0 bases at J, with 8 bases between the two ends. The CDR3 sequence is CASSFRGATNEKLFF. The CDR3 DNA is TGTGCCAGCAGTTTTCGGGGAGCAACTAATGAAAAACTGTTTTTT.

This clonotype was recorded at least ten times. V is TRBV27 and J is TRBJ2-5, with 10 bases matching TRBD1. Germline CDR1 MNHEY, CDR2 SMNVEV (reference sequence). The V segment lost 5 bases and the J segment 1 base; nucleotides outside the gene matches: 7. CDR3 length: 16 amino acids. As DNA, the CDR3 is TGTGCCAGCAGTACACTGACAGGGGGCGGCCAAGAGACCCAGTACTTC. Residues: CASSTLTGGGQETQYF.

Of note for this clonotype: One base away lies a much larger clone, so this may be a sequencing read error. The CDR3 end shows no conserved phenylalanine or tryptophan, and so a read error is likely. The rearrangement uses TRBV28 and TRBJ2-7, with 8 bases fitting TRBD2. The CDR3 sequence is 14 residues long. V trimming: 7 bases; J trimming: 4 bases; junction bases outside the gene matches: 9. Germline CDR1 MDHEN, CDR2 SYDVKM. CDR3 residues: CASNAGGQAYEQYL. As DNA, the CDR3 is TGTGCCAGCAACGCGGGGGGCCAGGCTTACGAGCAGTACCTC.

This clonotype was seen repeatedly, ten times or more. The chain recombines TRBV7-9 with TRBJ2-3; D is possibly TRBD2 (5 bases). Per germline, CDR1 SEHNR and CDR2 FQNEAQ (reference sequence). The CDR3 has 14 amino acids. V was pared by 11 bases and J by 0 bases, with 15 bases between. The DNA of the CDR3 is TGTGCCTACTACGAGGGATTTAGCACAGATACGCAGTATTTT. It yields the protein CAYYEGFSTDTQYF.

In the case of this clonotype: This may come from a read error, since a much larger clone is one base off. This chain joins TRBV7-9 and TRBJ2-3; D perhaps matches TRBD2 (6 bases). Germline values: CDR1 SEHNR, CDR2 FQNEAQ (reference sequence). This CDR3 is built from 13 residues. Trimming shortened V by 5 bases and J by 3 bases, and 9 bases separated the two germline ends. For the CDR3, the DNA is TGTGCCAGCAGCCGCCGGGGGACAGATACGCAGTATTTT. Its translation: CASSRRGTDTQYF.

The chain couples TRBV7-9 to TRBJ2-7; tentatively, D is TRBD1 (6 bases). The CDR3 totals 14 residues. With 5 bases removed from V and 2 bases from J, the gap between germline ends came to 13 bases. Germline CDR1 and CDR2: SEHNR and FQNEAQ (reference sequence). The CDR3 DNA reads as TGTGCCAGCAGCCCCCCAACAGGGACCTACGAGCAGTACTTC. Its protein is CASSPPTGTYEQYF.

The sample holds many counts of this clonotype. This chain connects TRBV20-1 to TRBJ1-4, with 7 bases lining up with TRBD1. CDR1 and CDR2 (germline): DFQATT, SNEGSKA (reference sequence). CDR3 length equals 15 residues. Unmatched junction bases numbered 8, after V lost 3 bases and J lost 4 bases. CDR3 sequence reads: CSASIDRADNEKLFF. CDR3 nucleotides: TGCAGTGCTAGCATCGACAGGGCGGATAATGAAAAACTGTTTTTT.

This chain joins TRBV30 and TRBJ2-7; D tentatively reads TRBD1 or TRBD2 (5 bases each). V dropped 2 bases and J dropped 8 bases, with 28 bases sitting between them. The CDR3 spans 17 residues. CDR1 and CDR2 from the germline V gene are GTSNPN and SVGIG (reference sequence). The CDR3 is CAWSSRTLYDYNNKQYF. The DNA for the CDR3 is TGTGCCTGGAGTTCCCGGACATTGTACGACTACAACAACAAGCAGTACTTC.

Only one count was recorded for this clonotype. An end of the junction differs from the germline gene, which may be a read error. The chain has TRBV28 and TRBJ1-1, with 8 positions matching TRBD1. CDR1 is MDHEN, CDR2 SYDVKM, per germline. The CDR3 runs 14 residues. The CDR3 bases are TGTGCCAGCAGGCTCAGACAGGGGATCACTGAAGCGTTCTTT. It encodes CASRLRQGITEAFF. The full variable domain, rest sourced from reference TRBV28 and TRBJ1-1, is DVKVTQSSRYLVKRTGEKVFLECVQDMDHENMFWYRQDPGLGLRLIYFSYDVKMKEKGDIPEGYSVSREKKERFSLILESASTNQTSMYLCASRLRQGITEAFFGQGTRLTVV.

The table lists this clonotype with many counts. The chain links TRBV7-9 to TRBJ1-4; D is perhaps TRBD1 (5 bases). CDR1 and CDR2 (germline): SEHNR, FQNEAQ (reference sequence). This CDR3 region has 15 residues. V was pared by 6 bases and J by 6 bases, with 17 bases between. CDR3: CASSRPDREDEKLFF. The CDR3, as DNA: TGTGCCAGCAGTCGTCCTGACAGAGAGGATGAAAAACTGTTTTTT. Variable domain in full (rest from reference TRBV7-9 and TRBJ1-4): DTGVSQNPRHKITKRGQNVTFRCDPISEHNRLYWYRQTLGQGPEFLTYFQNEAQLEKSRLLSDRFSAERPKGSFSTLEIQRTEQGDSAMYLCASSRPDREDEKLFFGSGTQLSVL.